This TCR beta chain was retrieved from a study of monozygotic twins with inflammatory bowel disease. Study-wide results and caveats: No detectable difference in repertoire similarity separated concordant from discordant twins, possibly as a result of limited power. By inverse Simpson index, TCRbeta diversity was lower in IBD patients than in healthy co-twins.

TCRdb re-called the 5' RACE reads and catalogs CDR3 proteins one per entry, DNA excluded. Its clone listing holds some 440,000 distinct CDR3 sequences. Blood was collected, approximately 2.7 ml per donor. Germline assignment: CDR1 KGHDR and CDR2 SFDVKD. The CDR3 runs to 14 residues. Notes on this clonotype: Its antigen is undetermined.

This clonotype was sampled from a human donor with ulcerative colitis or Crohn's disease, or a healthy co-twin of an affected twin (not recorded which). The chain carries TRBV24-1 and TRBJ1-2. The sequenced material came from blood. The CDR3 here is CATSDRAQNYGYTF.